What follows are 19 T cell receptor beta chains derived from one specimen sequenced in a study of blood T cells in healthy people across ages. Primed by a sample-barcoded 5' primer and a J-beta primer mix, a second PCR proceeded for about 6 to 11 cycles. MiXCR, run by TCRdb on the 5' RACE reads, gives a single entry per CDR3 protein. This repertoire shows under 2,000,000 distinct CDR3 sequences, about 50% found once; its top ten account for approximately 2.1%. Sequencing input: blood. Receptors originate from a middle-aged woman in good health.

This clonotype came up many times. The DNA of the CDR3 is TGCAGTGCCCCTCGGACTAGCGGGGCCTACGAGCAGTACTTC. It translates to CSAPRTSGAYEQYF. J is TRBJ2-7 and V is TRBV20-1; 12 bases are a match to TRBD2. The CDR3 covers 14 residues. Germline-derived CDR1 and CDR2 are DFQATT and SNEGSKA (reference sequence). V dropped 6 bases and J dropped 2; count of bases not matched to a gene: 5.

CDR3: CASSPGLPVNEQFF. DNA for the CDR3: TGTGCCAGCAGTCCCGGACTACCAGTCAATGAGCAGTTCTTC. The chain carries TRBV2 and TRBJ2-1; weak D call: TRBD2 (6 bases). Trimming cost V 5 bases and J 6 bases, with 14 bases left between them. Germline-derived CDR1 and CDR2 are SNHLY and FYNNEI. The CDR3 runs to 14 residues. Drawing the rest from reference TRBV2 and TRBJ2-1, the complete variable domain is EPEVTQTPSHQVTQMGQEVILRCVPISNHLYFYWYRQILGQKVEFLVSFYNNEISEKSEIFDDQFSVERPDGSNFTLKIRSTKLEDSAMYFCASSPGLPVNEQFFGPGTRLTVL.

Regarding this clonotype: Germline and junction disagree at one end, which may indicate a read error. V is TRBV28 and J is TRBJ2-3; D might be TRBD1 (6 bases). Germline assignment: CDR1 MDHEN and CDR2 SYDVKM. The CDR3 covers 18 residues. DNA of the CDR3: TGTGCCAGCAGTCCGTCCTTTGCACAGGGTAAGGGCACAGATATGCAGTATTTT. This sequence encodes CASSPSFAQGKGTDMQYF.

The chain has TRBV13 and TRBJ2-7; no reliable D call. The CDR3 has 15 amino acids. V dropped 4 bases and J dropped 0 bases, with 13 bases sitting between them. Germline V gene sequence: CDR1 PRHDT, CDR2 FYEKMQ (reference sequence). CDR3 residues: CASSSQSEFSYEQYF. As DNA, the CDR3 is TGTGCCAGCAGCTCCCAGTCAGAGTTCTCCTACGAGCAGTACTTC.

Concerning this clonotype: A read error may account for a junction end that differs from germline. The V gene is TRBV4-1, the J gene TRBJ1-2; D gene ambiguous. The CDR3 length is 15 residues. Germline CDR1 and CDR2: MGHRA and YSYEKL. The CDR3: CANSQESGSPSGYTF. In nucleotides, the CDR3 is TGCGCCAACAGCCAAGAATCAGGCTCCCCCAGTGGCTACACCTTC.

The rearrangement links TRBV7-8 to TRBJ2-4; TRBD2 is a possible D gene (7 bases). Germline CDR1 reads SGHVS; CDR2 reads FQNEAQ. CDR3 length: 16 amino acids. Trimming cost V 1 base and J 3 bases, with 13 bases left between them. CDR3 DNA: TGTGCCAGCAGCTTAGTTGGGGGGGCAGGCAAAAACATTCAGTACTTC. This codes for CASSLVGGAGKNIQYF.

V usage is TRBV6-5 and J usage is TRBJ2-1; 11 bases are a match to TRBD1. Losses at the gene ends were 4 bases for V and 9 bases for J; bases not matched to a gene: 11. This CDR3 contains 16 residues. Germline assignment: CDR1 MNHEY and CDR2 SVGAGI. The CDR3 loop reads CASSFGGTGGVGEQFF. CDR3 sequence (DNA): TGTGCCAGCAGTTTCGGAGGGACAGGGGGGGTTGGTGAGCAGTTCTTC.

In nucleotides, the CDR3 is TGTGCCAGCTCACCCTATGGTAGGGACAATAGCAATCAGCCCCAGCATTTT. It is translated as CASSPYGRDNSNQPQHF. The chain carries TRBV18 and TRBJ1-5; D is perhaps TRBD1 (6 bases). CDR3 length: 17 amino acids. V lost 3 bases and J lost 0, with 15 bases in between. Germline CDR1 reads KGHSH; CDR2 reads LQKENI.

The genes are TRBV4-2 and TRBJ1-1, with D hard to call. The germline gives CDR1 LGHNA, CDR2 YNFKEQ. CDR3 size: 14 residues. V shed 4 bases and J shed 5 bases, with 14 bases lying between them. The CDR3 loop reads CASSRVGGDTEAFF. The DNA for the CDR3 is TGTGCCAGCAGCCGGGTGGGTGGGGATACTGAAGCTTTCTTT.

The chain couples TRBV7-2 to TRBJ1-2, with TRBD1 identical over 7 bases. Trimming at V came to 5 bases and at J to 11 bases, leaving 11 bases not matched to a gene. Per germline, CDR1 SGHTA and CDR2 FQGNSA. The CDR3 sequence is 13 residues long. CDR3 sequence reads: CASSGPGQILYTF. The CDR3 DNA is TGTGCCAGCAGCGGACCGGGACAGATCTTGTACACCTTC.

The rearrangement joins TRBV20-1 to TRBJ2-1, with unresolved D. V lost 5 bases, J lost 7 bases, and 15 bases lay in between. The CDR3 is 13 amino acids. Germline CDR1 reads DFQATT; CDR2 reads SNEGSKA (reference sequence). The CDR3 nucleotides read TGCAGTGCTGAAGACCGGGTGGGTAATGAGCAGTTCTTC. It is translated as CSAEDRVGNEQFF.

The chain combines TRBV20-1 with TRBJ1-1, with TRBD1 matching over 7 bases. Germline lookup yields CDR1 DFQATT and CDR2 SNEGSKA (reference sequence). The CDR3 contains 15 residues. The junction had 9 bases not matched to a gene; V was cut back by 0 bases and J by 5 bases. In DNA form, the CDR3 reads TGCAGTGCTAGAGATTTCGGGGACAGTCGGACTGAAGCTTTCTTT. Residues: CSARDFGDSRTEAFF.

This clonotype was seen many times. This could be a read error, since a much larger clone is one nucleotide away. This rearrangement joins TRBV20-1 to TRBJ2-5, with D possibly being TRBD2 (7 bases). Germline loops: CDR1 DFQATT, CDR2 SNEGSKA (reference sequence). The CDR3 consists of 13 residues. V lost 4 bases and J lost 11, with 20 bases in between. The CDR3 region has the DNA TGCAGTGCTACTCATCGGGGGGCCAATGAGCAGTACTTC. This codes for CSATHRGANEQYF.

In the case of this clonotype: Since a much larger clone is just one base distant, this may be a read error. The J gene is TRBJ2-7, the V gene TRBV6-5; weak D call: TRBD2 (5 bases). The CDR3 has 13 residues. Germline V lookup: CDR1 MNHEY, CDR2 SVGAGI. Trimming took 5 bases from V and 5 from J, leaving 13 bases between them. The CDR3 sequence is CASSTSEGHEQYF. The CDR3, as DNA: TGTGCCAGCAGTACCTCCGAGGGCCACGAGCAGTACTTC.

There are a few counts of this clonotype. The chain couples TRBV5-1 to TRBJ1-1; D might be TRBD1 (5 bases). This CDR3 comprises 17 residues. Looked up from germline, CDR1 is SGHRS and CDR2 is YFSETQ. Trimming removed 0 bases from V and 5 bases from J, with 20 bases in between. CDR3 coding DNA: TGCGCCAGCAGCTTGGATGGAGGTGCGGGGCTTGGTACTGAAGCTTTCTTT. Protein sequence: CASSLDGGAGLGTEAFF.

This chain uses TRBV20-1 with TRBJ1-1; D is unresolved. Per the germline V gene, CDR1 is DFQATT and CDR2 is SNEGSKA (reference sequence). Trimming took 0 bases from V and 1 from J, leaving 15 bases between them. This CDR3 spans 16 amino acids. The CDR3 bases are TGCAGTGCTAGAGATTTCGGGAGAGACCGGAACACTGAAGCTTTCTTT. Translation gives CSARDFGRDRNTEAFF.

V usage is TRBV4-3 and J usage is TRBJ2-3; tentatively, D is TRBD1 or TRBD2 (5 bases each). The CDR3 is 17 residues long. Germline V lookup: CDR1 LGHNA, CDR2 YSLEER. V lost 0 bases, J lost 5 bases, and 18 bases lay in between. The CDR3 spells CASSQEWLAGQVDTQYF. The DNA of the CDR3 is TGCGCCAGCAGCCAAGAGTGGCTAGCAGGGCAGGTAGATACGCAGTATTTT.

This clonotype was observed a handful of times. V is TRBV6-2 or TRBV6-3 and J is TRBJ2-4; 12 bases are a match to TRBD2. V was pared by 5 bases and J by 13 bases, with 6 bases of the junction left unmatched. Germline V gives CDR1 MNHEY, CDR2 SVGEGT. The CDR3 totals 13 residues. CDR3 DNA sequence: TGTGCCAGCAGTCCCGGACTAGCGGGGAAGCAGTACTTC. Translating gives CASSPGLAGKQYF.

This clonotype was picked up many times. This rearrangement joins TRBV29-1 to TRBJ2-7, with TRBD1 matching 7 bases. Unmatched junction bases numbered 2, after V lost 4 bases and J lost 2 bases. The CDR3 is 12 residues long. In germline, CDR1 is SQVTM, CDR2 ANQGSEA. This CDR3 reads CSVAGQAYEQYF. The CDR3 DNA reads TGCAGCGTTGCCGGACAGGCCTACGAGCAGTACTTC.